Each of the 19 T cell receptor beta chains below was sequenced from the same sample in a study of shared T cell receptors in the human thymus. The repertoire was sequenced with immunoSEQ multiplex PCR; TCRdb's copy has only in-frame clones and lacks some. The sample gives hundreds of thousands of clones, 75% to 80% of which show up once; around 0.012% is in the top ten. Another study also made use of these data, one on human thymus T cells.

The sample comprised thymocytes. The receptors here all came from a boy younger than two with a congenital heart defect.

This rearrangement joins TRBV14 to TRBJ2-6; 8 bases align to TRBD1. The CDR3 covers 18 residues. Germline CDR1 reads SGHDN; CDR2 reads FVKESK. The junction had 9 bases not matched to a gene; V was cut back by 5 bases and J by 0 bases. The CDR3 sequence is CASSASTGVCSGANVLTF. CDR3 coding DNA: TGTGCCAGCAGCGCCTCGACAGGGGTCTGCTCTGGGGCCAACGTCCTGACTTTC.

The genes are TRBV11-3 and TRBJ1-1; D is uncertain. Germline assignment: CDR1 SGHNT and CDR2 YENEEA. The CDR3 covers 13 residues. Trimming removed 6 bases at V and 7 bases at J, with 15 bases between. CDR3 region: CASSQTARVEAFF. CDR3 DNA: TGTGCCAGCAGTCAAACTGCGAGGGTTGAAGCTTTCTTT.

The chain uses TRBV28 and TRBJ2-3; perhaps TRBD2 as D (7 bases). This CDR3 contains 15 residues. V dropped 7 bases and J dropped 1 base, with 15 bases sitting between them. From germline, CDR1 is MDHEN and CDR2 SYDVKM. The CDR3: CASTARGGRTDTQYF. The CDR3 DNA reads TGTGCCAGCACCGCAAGGGGGGGGCGCACAGATACGCAGTATTTT.

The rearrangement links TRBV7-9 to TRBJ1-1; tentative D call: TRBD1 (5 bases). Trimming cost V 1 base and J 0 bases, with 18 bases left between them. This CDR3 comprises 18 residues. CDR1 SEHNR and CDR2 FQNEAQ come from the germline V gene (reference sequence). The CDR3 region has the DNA TGTGCCAGCAGCTTAGGGGTCCACGGGGGAAGAATGAACACTGAAGCTTTCTTT. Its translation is CASSLGVHGGRMNTEAFF.

The DNA of the CDR3 is TGTGCCAGTAGTATAGATGGTTTGAGGGACTATGGCTACACCTTC. Translated: CASSIDGLRDYGYTF. The chain is built from TRBV19 and TRBJ1-2; D unclear. Trimming took off 0 bases at V and 3 bases at J, with 11 bases between the two ends. Germline V gene lookup returns CDR1 LNHDA and CDR2 SQIVND (reference sequence). The CDR3 totals 15 residues.

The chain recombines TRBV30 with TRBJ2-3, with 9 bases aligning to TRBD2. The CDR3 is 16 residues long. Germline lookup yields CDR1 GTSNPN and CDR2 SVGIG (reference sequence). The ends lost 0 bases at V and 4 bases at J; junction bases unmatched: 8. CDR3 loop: CAWSVALAGSADTQYF. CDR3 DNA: TGTGCCTGGAGTGTGGCTCTAGCGGGGAGTGCAGATACGCAGTATTTT. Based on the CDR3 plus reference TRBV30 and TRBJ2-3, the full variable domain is SQTIHQWPATLVQPVGSPLSLECTVEGTSNPNLYWYRQAAGRGLQLLFYSVGIGQISSEVPQNLSASRPQDRQFILSSKKLLLSDSGFYLCAWSVALAGSADTQYFGPGTRLTVL.

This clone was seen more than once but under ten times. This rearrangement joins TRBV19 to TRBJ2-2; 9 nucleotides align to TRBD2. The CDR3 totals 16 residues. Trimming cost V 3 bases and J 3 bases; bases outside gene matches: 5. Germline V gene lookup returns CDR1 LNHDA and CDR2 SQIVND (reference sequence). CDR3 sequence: CASSISGTSYTGELFF. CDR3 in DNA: TGTGCCAGTAGTATTTCCGGGACTAGCTACACCGGGGAGCTGTTTTTT.

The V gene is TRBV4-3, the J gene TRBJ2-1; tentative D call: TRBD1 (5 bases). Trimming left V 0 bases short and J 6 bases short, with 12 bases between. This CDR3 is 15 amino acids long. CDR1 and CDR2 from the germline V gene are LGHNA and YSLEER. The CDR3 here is CASSQEMGPGNEQFF. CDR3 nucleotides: TGCGCCAGCAGCCAAGAGATGGGGCCGGGCAATGAGCAGTTCTTC.

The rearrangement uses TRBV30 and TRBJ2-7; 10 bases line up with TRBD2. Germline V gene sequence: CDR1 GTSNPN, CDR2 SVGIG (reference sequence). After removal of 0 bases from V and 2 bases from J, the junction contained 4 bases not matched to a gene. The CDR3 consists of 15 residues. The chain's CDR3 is CAWSVGGLATYEQYF. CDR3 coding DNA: TGTGCCTGGAGTGTAGGGGGACTAGCGACCTACGAGCAGTACTTC.

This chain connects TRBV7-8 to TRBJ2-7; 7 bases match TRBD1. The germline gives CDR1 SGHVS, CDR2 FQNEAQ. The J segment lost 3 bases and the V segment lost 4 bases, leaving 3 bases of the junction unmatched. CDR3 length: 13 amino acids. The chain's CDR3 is CASSSRDSYEQYF. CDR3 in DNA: TGTGCCAGCAGCTCCCGGGACAGCTACGAGCAGTACTTC.

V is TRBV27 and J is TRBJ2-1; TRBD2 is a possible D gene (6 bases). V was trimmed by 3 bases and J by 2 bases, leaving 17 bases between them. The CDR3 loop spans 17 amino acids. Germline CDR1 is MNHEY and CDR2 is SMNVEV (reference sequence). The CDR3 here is CASSFSGVASAYNEQFF. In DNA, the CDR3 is TGTGCCAGCAGTTTCTCGGGGGTCGCTAGCGCCTACAATGAGCAGTTCTTC.

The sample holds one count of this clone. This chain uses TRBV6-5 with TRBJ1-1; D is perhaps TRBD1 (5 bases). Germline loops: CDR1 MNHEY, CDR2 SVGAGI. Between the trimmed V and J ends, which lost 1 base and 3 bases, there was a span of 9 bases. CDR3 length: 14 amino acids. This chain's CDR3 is CASSYLDIHTEAFF. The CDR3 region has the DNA TGTGCCAGCAGTTACTTGGACATCCACACTGAAGCTTTCTTT.

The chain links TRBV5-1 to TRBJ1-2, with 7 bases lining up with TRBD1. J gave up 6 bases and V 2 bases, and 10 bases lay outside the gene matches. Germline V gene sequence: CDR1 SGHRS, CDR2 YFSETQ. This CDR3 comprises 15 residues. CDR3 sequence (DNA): TGCGCCAGCAGCTTCCGAAGACAGGGTAGAAATGGCTACACCTTC. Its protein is CASSFRRQGRNGYTF.

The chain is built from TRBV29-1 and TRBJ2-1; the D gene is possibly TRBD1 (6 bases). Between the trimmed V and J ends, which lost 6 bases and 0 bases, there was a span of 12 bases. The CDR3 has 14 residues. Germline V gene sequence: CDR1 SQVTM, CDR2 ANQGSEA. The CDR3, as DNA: TGCAGCGTAGCCGACAGGAGCTCCTACAATGAGCAGTTCTTC. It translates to CSVADRSSYNEQFF.

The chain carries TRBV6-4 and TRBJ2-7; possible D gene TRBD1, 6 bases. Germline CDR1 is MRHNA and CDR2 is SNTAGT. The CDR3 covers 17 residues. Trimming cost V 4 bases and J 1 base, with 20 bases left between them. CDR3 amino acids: CASSVVARTVTSYEQYF. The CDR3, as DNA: TGTGCCAGCAGTGTTGTTGCCAGGACAGTTACTTCCTACGAGCAGTACTTC.

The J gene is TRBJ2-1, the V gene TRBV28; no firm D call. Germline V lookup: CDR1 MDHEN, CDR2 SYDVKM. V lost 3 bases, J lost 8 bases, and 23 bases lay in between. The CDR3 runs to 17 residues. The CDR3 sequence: CASSFPQRAPRVDEQFF. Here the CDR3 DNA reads TGTGCCAGCAGTTTCCCCCAACGTGCCCCTCGCGTCGATGAGCAGTTCTTC.

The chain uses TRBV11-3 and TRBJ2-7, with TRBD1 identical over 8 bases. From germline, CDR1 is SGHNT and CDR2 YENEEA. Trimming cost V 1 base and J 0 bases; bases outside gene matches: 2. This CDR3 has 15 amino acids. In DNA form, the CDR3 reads TGTGCCAGCAGCTTAGGGACAGGGCTCTCCTACGAGCAGTACTTC. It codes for CASSLGTGLSYEQYF. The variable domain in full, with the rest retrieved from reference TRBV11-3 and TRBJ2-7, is EAGVVQSPRYKIIEKKQPVAFWCNPISGHNTLYWYLQNLGQGPELLIRYENEEAVDDSQLPKDRFSAERLKGVDSTLKIQPAELGDSAVYLCASSLGTGLSYEQYFGPGTRLTVT.

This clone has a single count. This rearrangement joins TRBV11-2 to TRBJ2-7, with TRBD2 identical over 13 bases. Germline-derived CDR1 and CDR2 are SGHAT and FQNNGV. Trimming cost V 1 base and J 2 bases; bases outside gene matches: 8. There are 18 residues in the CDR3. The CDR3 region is CASSLGTSGRKETYEQYF. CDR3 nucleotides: TGTGCCAGCAGCTTAGGGACTAGCGGGAGAAAGGAGACCTACGAGCAGTACTTC.

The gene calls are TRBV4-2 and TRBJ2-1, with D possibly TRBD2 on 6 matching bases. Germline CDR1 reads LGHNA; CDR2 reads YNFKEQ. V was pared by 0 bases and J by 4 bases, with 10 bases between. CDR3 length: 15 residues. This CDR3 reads CASSQEGGEYNEQFF. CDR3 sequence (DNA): TGTGCCAGCAGCCAAGAAGGCGGGGAATACAATGAGCAGTTCTTC.